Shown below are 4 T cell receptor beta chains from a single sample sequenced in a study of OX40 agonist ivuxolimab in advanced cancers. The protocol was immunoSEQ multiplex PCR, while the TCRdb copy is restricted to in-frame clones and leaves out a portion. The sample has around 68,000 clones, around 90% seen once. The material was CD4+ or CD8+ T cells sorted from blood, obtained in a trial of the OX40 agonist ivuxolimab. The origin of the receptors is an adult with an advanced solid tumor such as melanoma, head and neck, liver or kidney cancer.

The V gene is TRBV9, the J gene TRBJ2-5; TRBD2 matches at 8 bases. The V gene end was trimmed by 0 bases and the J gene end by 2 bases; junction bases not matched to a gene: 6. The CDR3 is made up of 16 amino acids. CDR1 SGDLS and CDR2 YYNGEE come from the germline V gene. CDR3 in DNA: TGTGCCAGCAGCGTAGCCGGGGGGGCAGGTCAAGAGACCCAGTACTTC. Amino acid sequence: CASSVAGGAGQETQYF. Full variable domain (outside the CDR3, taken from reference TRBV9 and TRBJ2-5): DSGVTQTPKHLITATGQRVTLRCSPRSGDLSVYWYQQSLDQGLQFLIQYYNGEERAKGNILERFSAQQFPDLHSELNLSSLELGDSALYFCASSVAGGAGQETQYFGPGTRLLVL.

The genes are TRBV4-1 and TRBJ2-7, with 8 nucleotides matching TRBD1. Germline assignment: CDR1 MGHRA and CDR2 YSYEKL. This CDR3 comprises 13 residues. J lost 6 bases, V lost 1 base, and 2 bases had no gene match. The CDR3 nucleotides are TGCGCCAGCAGCCAAGTCGGACAGGGCGAGCAGTACTTC. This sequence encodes CASSQVGQGEQYF.

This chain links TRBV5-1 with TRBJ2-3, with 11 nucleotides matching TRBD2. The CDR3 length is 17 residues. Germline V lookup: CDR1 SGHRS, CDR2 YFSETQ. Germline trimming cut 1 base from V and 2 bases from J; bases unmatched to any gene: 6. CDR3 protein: CASSLTSGGFYTDTQYF. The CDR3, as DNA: TGCGCCAGCAGCTTGACTAGCGGGGGATTCTACACAGATACGCAGTATTTT. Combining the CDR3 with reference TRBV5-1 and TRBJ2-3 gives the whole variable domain KAGVTQTPRYLIKTRGQQVTLSCSPISGHRSVSWYQQTPGQGLQFLFEYFSETQRNKGNFPGRFSGRQFSNSRSEMNVSTLELGDSALYLCASSLTSGGFYTDTQYFGPGTRLTVL.

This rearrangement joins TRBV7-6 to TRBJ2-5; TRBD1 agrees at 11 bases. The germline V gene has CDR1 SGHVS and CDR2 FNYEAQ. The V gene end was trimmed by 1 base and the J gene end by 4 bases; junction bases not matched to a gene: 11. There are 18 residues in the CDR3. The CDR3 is CASSLGIGGQGDRETQYF. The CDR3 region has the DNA TGTGCCAGCAGCTTAGGGATTGGGGGACAGGGGGACCGAGAGACCCAGTACTTC. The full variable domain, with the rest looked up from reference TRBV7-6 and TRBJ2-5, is GAGVSQSPRYKVTKRGQDVALRCDPISGHVSLYWYRQALGQGPEFLTYFNYEAQQDKSGLPNDRFSAERPEGSISTLTIQRTEQRDSAMYRCASSLGIGGQGDRETQYFGPGTRLLVL.